Sequencing of this TCR beta chain was carried out in a study of beta chain features in type 1 diabetes. Germline CDR1 and CDR2: SNHLY and FYNNEI. The CDR3 has 15 amino acids. Between the trimmed V and J ends, which lost 6 bases and 0 bases, there was a span of 9 bases. A word on this clone: The identical CDR3 is also encoded by other nucleotide sequences in the sample.

The study reverse transcribed the entire isolated RNA, so it sequenced expressed TCRB transcripts. Sequencing was performed with immunoSEQ multiplex PCR; in TCRdb, only in-frame clones are kept and a portion is missing. The repertoire holds roughly 450,000 clones, more than 9.5% seen once, with approximately 0.045% in the top ten. The sample was naive CD4+ T cells from blood. This TCR derives from a woman aged 18-29 years in good health. The chain links TRBV2 to TRBJ1-6; tentative D call: TRBD1 (6 bases). CDR3 sequence reads: CASRGGSSYNSPLHF. The DNA of the CDR3 is TGTGCCAGCAGAGGGGGGAGCTCCTATAATTCACCCCTCCACTTT.